The 27 T cell receptor beta chains below were found in one sample sequenced in a study of PD-1 blockade in classical Hodgkin lymphoma. Generated by immunoSEQ multiplex PCR, the TCRdb table keeps only in-frame clones and is missing some. Of 95,000 to 120,000 clones in the sample, 89% were seen once. The patients all showed relapse after autologous stem cell transplantation, while their brentuximab vedotin exposure varied. The sample consisted of peripheral blood mononuclear cells (PBMCs), taken before the second cycle of nivolumab. These receptors came from a human donor with classical Hodgkin lymphoma.

V and J are TRBV7-9 and TRBJ2-2; D is perhaps TRBD1 (5 bases). V lost 6 bases and J lost 6, with 17 bases in between. This CDR3 has 15 residues. Germline V gene data show CDR1 as SEHNR and CDR2 as FQNEAQ (reference sequence). CDR3 coding DNA: TGTGCCAGCAGTTTGACAGACCTTTATCCCGGGGAGCTGTTTTTT. Amino acid sequence: CASSLTDLYPGELFF.

V is TRBV4-2 and J is TRBJ1-2; perhaps TRBD1 as D (6 bases). CDR1 and CDR2 from the germline V gene are LGHNA and YNFKEQ. Deletions cut 4 bases from V and 3 bases from J, with 12 bases between. The CDR3 consists of 14 residues. This CDR3 reads CASSPGERDYGYTF. In DNA form, the CDR3 reads TGTGCCAGCAGCCCAGGGGAGAGGGACTATGGCTACACCTTC.

The chain combines TRBV5-1 with TRBJ2-1; D could derive from TRBD1 or TRBD2 (9 bases each). CDR3 length: 20 amino acids. Germline loops: CDR1 SGHRS, CDR2 YFSETQ. Trimming removed 6 bases at V and 5 bases at J, with 33 bases between. The CDR3 protein is CASNPQGTGHLAGPDNEQFF. The CDR3 DNA follows: TGCGCCAGCAACCCTCAGGGGACAGGGCATCTAGCGGGGCCCGACAATGAGCAGTTCTTC.

This sequence joins TRBV11-2 and TRBJ1-2, with unresolved D. CDR1 and CDR2 from the germline V gene are SGHAT and FQNNGV. The length of the CDR3 is 14 residues. Trimming left V 1 base short and J 1 base short, with 7 bases between. DNA of the CDR3: TGTGCCAGCAGCTTAGTGACGGGTAACTATGGCTACACCTTC. Translated: CASSLVTGNYGYTF.

This clone has just one count. The V and J genes are TRBV11-2 and TRBJ2-1, with 7 bases matching TRBD2. Germline V CDR1 and CDR2: SGHAT, FQNNGV. With V trimmed by 0 bases and J by 15 bases, 8 bases remained unmatched. There are 13 residues in the CDR3. In DNA, the CDR3 is TGTGCCAGCAGCTTAGAAGTGGGACTAAAGGGGTTCTTC. It encodes CASSLEVGLKGFF.

The CDR3 spells CASSRRDRGLTGELFF. The CDR3 DNA follows: TGTGCCAGTAGTCGCCGGGACAGGGGGTTAACCGGGGAGCTGTTTTTT. The chain carries TRBV19 and TRBJ2-2; 11 bases fit TRBD1. V lost 5 bases to trimming and J lost 5 bases; unmatched junction nucleotides: 7. There are 16 residues in the CDR3. The V gene's germline CDR1 is LNHDA and CDR2 SQIVND (reference sequence).

J is TRBJ2-5 and V is TRBV5-1, with D perhaps matching TRBD1 or TRBD2 (5 bases each). The length of the CDR3 is 14 residues. V lost 5 bases, J lost 5 bases, and 16 bases lay in between. Germline V gene sequence: CDR1 SGHRS, CDR2 YFSETQ. CDR3 sequence: CASRAGAAGETQYF. Here the CDR3 DNA reads TGCGCCAGCAGAGCCGGGGCGGCCGGGGAGACCCAGTACTTC.

This chain uses TRBV10-2 with TRBJ2-5; 9 bases are shared with TRBD2. CDR1 is WSHSY, CDR2 SAAADI, per germline. The CDR3 runs to 13 residues. The ends lost 8 bases at V and 6 bases at J; junction bases unmatched: 7. The CDR3 DNA reads TGCGCCAGCTCCGGGACTAGCATAAAGACCCAGTACTTC. Its translation is CASSGTSIKTQYF.

J is TRBJ2-1 and V is TRBV7-2; 8 bases map to TRBD2. In germline, CDR1 is SGHTA, CDR2 FQGNSA. Unmatched junction bases numbered 10, after V lost 2 bases and J lost 4 bases. This CDR3 spans 17 amino acids. This CDR3 reads CASSLIPSGGLYNEQFF. The CDR3 coding sequence is TGTGCCAGCAGCTTAATCCCCAGCGGGGGTCTTTACAATGAGCAGTTCTTC.

The chain has TRBV4-1 and TRBJ1-1; D might be TRBD1 (5 bases). Trimming left V 0 bases short and J 0 bases short, with 11 bases between. Looked up from germline, CDR1 is MGHRA and CDR2 is YSYEKL. The CDR3 covers 16 residues. Written as DNA, the CDR3 is TGCGCCAGCAGCCAAGAGGGGGGGAGAATGAACACTGAAGCTTTCTTT. Translation: CASSQEGGRMNTEAFF.

The V gene is TRBV7-9, the J gene TRBJ1-2, with a weak D call TRBD1 (6 bases). Germline assignment: CDR1 SEHNR and CDR2 FQNEAQ (reference sequence). CDR3 length: 14 residues. V was cut by 4 bases and J by 5 bases, with 14 bases left in between. CDR3 bases: TGTGCCAGCAGCTCCCGGGAGGGGGTGTATGGCTACACCTTC. Its protein product is CASSSREGVYGYTF. Together with reference TRBV7-9 and TRBJ1-2, the CDR3 gives the full variable domain: DTGVSQNPRHKITKRGQNVTFRCDPISEHNRLYWYRQTLGQGPEFLTYFQNEAQLEKSRLLSDRFSAERPKGSFSTLEIQRTEQGDSAMYLCASSSREGVYGYTFGSGTRLTVV.

The chain combines TRBV18 with TRBJ1-1, with TRBD1 as a possible D gene (5 bases). Germline loops: CDR1 KGHSH, CDR2 LQKENI. The CDR3 extends over 14 amino acids. Trimming cost V 2 bases and J 4 bases, with 11 bases left between them. The CDR3 spells CASSPSKGLTEAFF. CDR3 sequence (DNA): TGTGCCAGCTCACCAAGTAAGGGACTCACTGAAGCTTTCTTT.

The rearrangement uses TRBV21-1 and TRBJ1-2. TRBV21-1 is recorded as a pseudogene. The CDR3 spans 16 residues. The CDR3, as DNA: TGTGCCAGCAGCAAAGTCGCGGCCTCCCACTCGCATGGCTACACCTTC. Its protein product is CASSKVAASHSHGYTF.

The rearrangement links TRBV11-2 to TRBJ1-1, with D perhaps TRBD1 (5 bases). Germline CDR1 SGHAT, CDR2 FQNNGV. V was cut by 5 bases and J by 4 bases, with 17 bases left in between. This CDR3 region has 15 residues. The CDR3 sequence: CASSPPGGGGTEAFF. CDR3 in DNA: TGTGCCAGCAGCCCGCCGGGGGGGGGTGGCACTGAAGCTTTCTTT. Variable domain in full (rest from reference TRBV11-2 and TRBJ1-1): EAGVAQSPRYKIIEKRQSVAFWCNPISGHATLYWYQQILGQGPKLLIQFQNNGVVDDSQLPKDRFSAERLKGVDSTLKIQPAKLEDSAVYLCASSPPGGGGTEAFFGQGTRLTVV.

This rearrangement joins TRBV5-1 to TRBJ1-2; D is undetermined. There are 14 residues in the CDR3. Germline CDR1 reads SGHRS; CDR2 reads YFSETQ. Between the trimmed V and J ends, which lost 4 bases and 4 bases, there was a span of 14 bases. CDR3 DNA sequence: TGCGCCAGCAGCGTAACCACAGTGACCTATGGCTACACCTTC. It codes for CASSVTTVTYGYTF.

The V and J genes are TRBV7-2 and TRBJ2-4; D possibly corresponds to TRBD2 (6 bases). Germline CDR1 and CDR2: SGHTA and FQGNSA. The CDR3 loop spans 15 amino acids. Trimming removed 4 bases from V and 0 bases from J, with 10 bases in between. The CDR3 loop reads CASSSQGLAKNIQYF. In DNA, the CDR3 is TGTGCCAGCAGCTCTCAGGGACTAGCCAAAAACATTCAGTACTTC.

V usage is TRBV7-2 and J usage is TRBJ2-3; 11 bases are shared with TRBD2. The length of the CDR3 is 15 residues. CDR1 SGHTA and CDR2 FQGNSA come from the germline V gene. V lost 5 bases, J lost 5 bases, and 6 bases stayed unmatched. CDR3 bases: TGTGCCAGCAGCGCCCCGACTAGCGGGATAGATACGCAGTATTTT. The encoded protein is CASSAPTSGIDTQYF.

This clone is a singleton in its sample. The chain employs TRBV10-3 and TRBJ2-1, with TRBD2 matching over 13 bases. Germline loops: CDR1 ENHRY, CDR2 SYGVKD. This CDR3 spans 13 amino acids. V was clipped by 7 bases and J by 10 bases; unmatched bases: 4. For the CDR3, the DNA is TGTGCCATCAAGGGACTAGCGGGAATGGAGCAGTTCTTC. Its protein product is CAIKGLAGMEQFF.

The genes are TRBV12-5 and TRBJ1-2, with unresolved D. The germline V and J ends were trimmed by 0 bases and 1 base, with 15 bases remaining between them. Germline assignment: CDR1 LGHNT and CDR2 FRNRAP. The CDR3 runs to 17 residues. CDR3 region: CASGLVIISADNYGYTF. The CDR3 nucleotides read TGTGCTAGTGGTTTGGTAATCATATCGGCAGATAACTATGGCTACACCTTC.

The chain carries TRBV6-6 and TRBJ2-7; possibly TRBD1 for D (5 bases). The V end lost 8 bases, the J end lost 3 bases, and 20 bases lay between the germline ends. The CDR3 sequence is 15 residues long. CDR1 and CDR2 from the germline V gene are MNHNY and SVGAGI (reference sequence). CDR3 amino acids: CASGAVGRGFYEQYF. The DNA for the CDR3 is TGTGCCAGCGGGGCCGTCGGGCGTGGCTTCTACGAGCAGTACTTC.

The chain recombines TRBV25-1 with TRBJ1-1, with D unresolved. The V and J ends lost 3 bases and 1 base respectively, with 3 bases between them. Germline lookup yields CDR1 MGHDK and CDR2 SYGVNS. The CDR3 extends over 12 amino acids. The CDR3 reads CASSESNTEAFF. The CDR3, as DNA: TGTGCCAGCAGTGAGTCGAACACTGAAGCTTTCTTT.

CDR3 amino acids: CASSPTTEEGRYGYTF. CDR3 nucleotide sequence: TGTGCCAGCAGCCCCACCACCGAAGAGGGCCGCTATGGCTACACCTTC. The rearrangement uses TRBV7-9 and TRBJ1-2; no clear D gene. Germline CDR1 reads SEHNR; CDR2 reads FQNEAQ (reference sequence). The CDR3 is 16 residues long. V was cut by 5 bases and J by 4 bases, with 20 bases left in between.

The chain uses TRBV7-9 and TRBJ2-5; D remains ambiguous. Deletions cut 2 bases from V and 1 base from J, with 11 bases between. Germline loops: CDR1 SEHNR, CDR2 FQNEAQ (reference sequence). The CDR3 runs to 15 residues. The CDR3 nucleotides are TGTGCCAGCAGCTTATCAGGCACGCCCCAAGAGACCCAGTACTTC. Translated: CASSLSGTPQETQYF.

J is TRBJ2-7 and V is TRBV2; tentatively, D is TRBD1 (6 bases). CDR3 length: 15 amino acids. Germline V lookup: CDR1 SNHLY, CDR2 FYNNEI. V lost 1 base and J lost 9, with 19 bases in between. The CDR3 DNA reads as TGTGCCAGCAGTGAAGGGGACACCTATGTGTGGGCGCAGTACTTC. Translated, it gives CASSEGDTYVWAQYF.

This clone is medium-sized by share. V usage is TRBV15 and J usage is TRBJ1-6; the D is unclear. V dropped 0 bases and J dropped 13 bases, with 10 bases sitting between them. Germline-derived CDR1 and CDR2 are LNHNV and YYDKDF (reference sequence). CDR3 length: 13 amino acids. The CDR3 DNA follows: TGTGCCACCAGCAGAGAGGCGAGTTGGCCCCTCCACTTT. It is translated as CATSREASWPLHF.

J is TRBJ2-2 and V is TRBV9; D gene ambiguous. This CDR3 contains 16 residues. Trimming stripped 1 base from V and 1 base from J, with 11 bases between. The germline V gene has CDR1 SGDLS and CDR2 YYNGEE. The CDR3 coding sequence is TGTGCCAGCAGCGTATTGTCTGTAGGGAACACCGGGGAGCTGTTTTTT. Its translation is CASSVLSVGNTGELFF.

The V call is TRBV7-9, the J call TRBJ2-7; D is ambiguous. In germline, CDR1 is SEHNR, CDR2 FQNEAQ (reference sequence). Trimming took off 5 bases at V and 4 bases at J, with 15 bases between the two ends. This CDR3 region has 14 residues. For the CDR3, the DNA is TGTGCCAGCAGCCCAACCTCAGGAGAGTACGAGCAGTACTTC. Its translation is CASSPTSGEYEQYF.